This T cell receptor beta chain stems from a study of cytomegalovirus exposure and HLA in healthy donors. Here immunoSEQ multiplex PCR was the method, and the copy in TCRdb shows in-frame clones only, minus some. The table shows 150,000 to 250,000 clones, with around 84% occurring only once. The germline V gene encodes CDR1 MNHNS and CDR2 SASEGT. The CDR3 runs to 16 residues. V was cut by 0 bases and J by 4 bases, with 16 bases left in between. The source material was PBMCs. J is TRBJ2-7 and V is TRBV6-1; the D gene is possibly TRBD2 (6 bases). The TCR sequence derives from a woman under 40 in good health and CMV-seropositive. The chain's CDR3 is CASSEALPRAGYEQYF. CDR3 bases: TGTGCCAGCAGTGAAGCGCTTCCGAGGGCGGGGTACGAGCAGTACTTC.